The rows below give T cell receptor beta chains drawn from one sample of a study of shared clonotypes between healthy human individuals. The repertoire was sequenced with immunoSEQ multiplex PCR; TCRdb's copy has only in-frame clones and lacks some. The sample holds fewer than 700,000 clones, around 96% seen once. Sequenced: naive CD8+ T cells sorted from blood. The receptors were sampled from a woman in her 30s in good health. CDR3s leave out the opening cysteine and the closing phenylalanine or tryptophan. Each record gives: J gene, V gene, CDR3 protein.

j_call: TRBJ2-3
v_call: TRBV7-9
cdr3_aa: ASSLGLDLATDTQY

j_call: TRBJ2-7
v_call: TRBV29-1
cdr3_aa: SVEDPKRGYEQY

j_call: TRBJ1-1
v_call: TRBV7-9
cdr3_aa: ASSLVSAEAF

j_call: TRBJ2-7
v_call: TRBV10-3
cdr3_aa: AISKQYEQY

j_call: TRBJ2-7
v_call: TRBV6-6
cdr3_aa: ASTTSGRTSYEQY

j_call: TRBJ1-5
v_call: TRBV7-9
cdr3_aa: ASSLGRENQPQH

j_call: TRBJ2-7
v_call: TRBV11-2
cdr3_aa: ASSSGTGAYEQY

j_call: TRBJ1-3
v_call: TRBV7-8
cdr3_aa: ASSLSWTGVDTIY

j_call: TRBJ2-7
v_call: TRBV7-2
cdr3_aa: ASSLGSYEQY

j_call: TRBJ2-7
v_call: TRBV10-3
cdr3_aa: AISEPPGRGEQY

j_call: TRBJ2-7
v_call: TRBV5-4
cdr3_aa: ASSLGLAGSYEQY

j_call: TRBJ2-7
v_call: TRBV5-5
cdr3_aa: ASSLASGAYEQY

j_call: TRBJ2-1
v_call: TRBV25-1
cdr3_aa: ASRALGENEQF

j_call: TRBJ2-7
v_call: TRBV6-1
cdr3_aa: ASSELPTTAYEQY

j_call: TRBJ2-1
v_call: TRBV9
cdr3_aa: ASSSWDRFNEQF

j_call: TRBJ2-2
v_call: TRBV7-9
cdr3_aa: ASSLGTSGNTGELF

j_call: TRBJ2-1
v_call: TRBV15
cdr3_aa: ATSRGIAGDDRF

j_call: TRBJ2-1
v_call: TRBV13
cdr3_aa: ASSLKGGAYNEQF

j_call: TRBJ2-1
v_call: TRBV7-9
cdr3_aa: ASSEGQGAKNEQF

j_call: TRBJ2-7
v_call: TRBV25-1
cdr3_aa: ASRSTYEQY

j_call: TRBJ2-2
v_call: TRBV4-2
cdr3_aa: ASSPSIANTGELF

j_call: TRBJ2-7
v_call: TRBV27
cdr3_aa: ASSSGQSYEQY

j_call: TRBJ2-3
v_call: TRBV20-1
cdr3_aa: SRGSDTQY

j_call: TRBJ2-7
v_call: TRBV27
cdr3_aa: ASSPQLAGTYEQY

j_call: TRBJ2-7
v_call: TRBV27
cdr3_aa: ASSSTGGIDEQY

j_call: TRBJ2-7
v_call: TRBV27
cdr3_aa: ASSWATRDEQY

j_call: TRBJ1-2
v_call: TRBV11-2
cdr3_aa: ASSTAGTLSYT

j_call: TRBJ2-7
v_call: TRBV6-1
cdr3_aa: ASSDWQGSTYEQY

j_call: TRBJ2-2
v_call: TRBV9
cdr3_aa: ASSVSGTGGPNTGELF

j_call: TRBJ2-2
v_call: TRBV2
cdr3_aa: ASSIGTGNTGELF

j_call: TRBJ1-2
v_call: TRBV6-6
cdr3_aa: ASSYSDTNYGYT

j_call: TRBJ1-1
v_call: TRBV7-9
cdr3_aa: ASSQGRPGAF

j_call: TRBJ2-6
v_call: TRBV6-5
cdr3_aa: ASSYEAGANVLT

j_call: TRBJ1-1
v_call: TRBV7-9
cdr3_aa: ASSLAPSFATHHDEAF

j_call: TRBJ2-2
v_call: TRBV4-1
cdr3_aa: ASSQGTGELF

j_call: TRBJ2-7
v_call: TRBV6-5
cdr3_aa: ASSYSTNHYEQY

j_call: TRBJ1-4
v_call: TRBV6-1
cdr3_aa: ASSEVKGGGEKLF

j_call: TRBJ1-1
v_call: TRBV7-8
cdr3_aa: ASSYRVGEAF

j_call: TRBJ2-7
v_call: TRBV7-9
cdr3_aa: ASSLPTSGANYEQY

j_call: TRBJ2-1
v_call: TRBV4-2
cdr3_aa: ASSPLAGPNNEQF

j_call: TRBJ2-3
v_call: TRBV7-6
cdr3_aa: ASSLASGRGTDTQY

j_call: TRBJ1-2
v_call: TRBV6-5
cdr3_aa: ASSLSGEGQLYGYT

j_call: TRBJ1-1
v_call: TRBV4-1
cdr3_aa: ASSHQPGRRTEAF

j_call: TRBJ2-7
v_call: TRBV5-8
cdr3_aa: ASRHDRVEN

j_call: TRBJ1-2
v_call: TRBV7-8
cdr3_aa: ASSLGSGTNYGYT

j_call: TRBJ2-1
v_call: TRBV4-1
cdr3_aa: ASSQAQMEQF

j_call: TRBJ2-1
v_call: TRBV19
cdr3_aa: ASSIDRHNEQF

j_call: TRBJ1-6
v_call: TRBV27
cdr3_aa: ASSLSQGSMTPLH

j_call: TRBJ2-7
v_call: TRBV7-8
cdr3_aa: ASSPRLGRREQY

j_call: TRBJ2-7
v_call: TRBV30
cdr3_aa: AWSPIGSLAEQY

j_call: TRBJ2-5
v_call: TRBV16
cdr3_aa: ASSQLVEGREETQY

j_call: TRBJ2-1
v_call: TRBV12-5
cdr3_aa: ASGSSGIMNEQF

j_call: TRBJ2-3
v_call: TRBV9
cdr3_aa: ASSVLAVDTQY

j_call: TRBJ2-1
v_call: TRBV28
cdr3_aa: ASSLYRAASSYNEQF

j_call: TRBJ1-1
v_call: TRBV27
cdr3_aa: ASSLSRGGGTEAF

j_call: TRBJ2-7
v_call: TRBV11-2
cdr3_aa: ASSSRGRTSPGYEQY

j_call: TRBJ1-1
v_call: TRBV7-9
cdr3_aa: ASSGGTEAF

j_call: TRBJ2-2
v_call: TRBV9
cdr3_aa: ASSVVSGVGTGELF

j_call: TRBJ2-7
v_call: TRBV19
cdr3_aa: ASSIDAANYEQY

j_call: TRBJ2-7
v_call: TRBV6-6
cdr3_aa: AWSTNSYEQY